These T cell receptor beta chains were read from a single sample in a study of cytomegalovirus exposure and HLA in healthy donors. Libraries were prepared by immunoSEQ multiplex PCR; TCRdb keeps only in-frame clonotypes and omits some of them. The sample carries roughly 170,000 clones, 84% recorded once. What was sequenced was PBMCs. The receptors originated from a girl aged 2-10 years in good health and CMV-seropositive. Both conserved end residues are part of each CDR3. D genes are given only for firm matches. Clone size appears in some rows only: once, few, many, or a class for an expanded clone.

d_gene: TRBD2; j_gene: TRBJ2-7; abundance: -; v_gene: TRBV9; CDR3nt: TGTGCCAGCAGCTCATCGACCGGGACTACCTACGAGCAGTACTTC; CDR3aa: CASSSSTGTTYEQYF
d_gene: TRBD2; j_gene: TRBJ2-7; abundance: -; v_gene: TRBV5-3; CDR3nt: TGTGCCAGAAGCTCCAATTCACTAGCGGGAGTGGGCTACGAGCAGTACTTC; CDR3aa: CARSSNSLAGVGYEQYF
d_gene: -; j_gene: TRBJ2-1; abundance: -; v_gene: TRBV11-3; CDR3nt: TGTGCCAGCAGGGGGGGAGGGGGGCACGGCCACAATGAGCAGTTCTTC; CDR3aa: CASRGGGGHGHNEQFF
d_gene: -; j_gene: TRBJ1-2; abundance: once; v_gene: TRBV19; CDR3nt: TGTGCCAGTAGTCGGGACATTTCCTCACTCTGGGCGATTTATGGCTACACCTTC; CDR3aa: CASSRDISSLWAIYGYTF
d_gene: TRBD1; j_gene: TRBJ1-1; abundance: -; v_gene: TRBV28; CDR3nt: TGTGCCACGGGGAGACAGGGGCTCAACACTGAAGCTTTCTTT; CDR3aa: CATGRQGLNTEAFF
d_gene: TRBD1; j_gene: TRBJ1-2; abundance: -; v_gene: TRBV6-1; CDR3nt: TGTGCCAGCAGTACTCAGGGGGCAGGGGGCTATGGCTACACCTTC; CDR3aa: CASSTQGAGGYGYTF
d_gene: -; j_gene: TRBJ2-7; abundance: -; v_gene: TRBV28; CDR3nt: TGTGCCAGCAGTGTAAGGGGTGTGAACCACGAGCAGTACTTC; CDR3aa: CASSVRGVNHEQYF
d_gene: TRBD2; j_gene: TRBJ2-1; abundance: -; v_gene: TRBV7-3; CDR3nt: TGTGCCAGCAGCTTAAACAGCGGGAGGGTAAATGAGCAGTTCTTC; CDR3aa: CASSLNSGRVNEQFF
d_gene: -; j_gene: TRBJ2-1; abundance: -; v_gene: TRBV4-2; CDR3nt: TGTGCCAGCAGCCACTCAGCGGAGAAGTACAATGAGCAGTTCTTC; CDR3aa: CASSHSAEKYNEQFF
d_gene: -; j_gene: TRBJ1-2; abundance: -; v_gene: TRBV5-1; CDR3nt: TGCGCCAGCAGCCCGCTCTCGCGGTCCCTGGGTGGCTACACCTTC; CDR3aa: CASSPLSRSLGGYTF
d_gene: -; j_gene: TRBJ1-1; abundance: -; v_gene: TRBV9; CDR3nt: TGTGCCAGCAGCGTAGGATTAGAGTGGAACACTGAAGCTTTCTTT; CDR3aa: CASSVGLEWNTEAFF
d_gene: TRBD1; j_gene: TRBJ2-7; abundance: -; v_gene: TRBV27; CDR3nt: TGTGCCAGCAGTTGGGACAGAGGATACGAGCAGTACTTC; CDR3aa: CASSWDRGYEQYF
d_gene: TRBD2; j_gene: TRBJ2-3; abundance: -; v_gene: TRBV30; CDR3nt: TGTGCCTGGAGTTATCCTAGCGGACTTCGAGGACGCACAGATACGCAGTATTTT; CDR3aa: CAWSYPSGLRGRTDTQYF
d_gene: TRBD2; j_gene: TRBJ2-1; abundance: -; v_gene: TRBV25-1; CDR3nt: TGTGCCAGCAGTGAATTGAGCGGGAGCTCCTACAATGAGCAGTTCTTC; CDR3aa: CASSELSGSSYNEQFF
d_gene: -; j_gene: TRBJ2-5; abundance: -; v_gene: TRBV9; CDR3nt: TGTGCCAGCAGCGTTTCAGGGCGGGAGACCCAGTACTTC; CDR3aa: CASSVSGRETQYF
d_gene: TRBD1; j_gene: TRBJ2-2; abundance: -; v_gene: TRBV5-6; CDR3nt: TGTGCCAGCAGCTTGGGGGACAGGGACACCGGGGAGCTGTTTTTT; CDR3aa: CASSLGDRDTGELFF
d_gene: TRBD2; j_gene: TRBJ2-7; abundance: -; v_gene: TRBV5-1; CDR3nt: TGCGCCAGCAGCTTGGTGTCTAGCGGGACCTACGAGCAGTACTTC; CDR3aa: CASSLVSSGTYEQYF
d_gene: -; j_gene: TRBJ2-7; abundance: once; v_gene: TRBV6-1; CDR3nt: TGTGCCAGCAGTGAAGTGGACAGAAGCTACGAGCAGTACTTC; CDR3aa: CASSEVDRSYEQYF
d_gene: TRBD1; j_gene: TRBJ1-4; abundance: -; v_gene: TRBV5-4; CDR3nt: TGTGCCAGCAGCAGTACAGGGGCAACTAATGAAAAACTGTTTTTT; CDR3aa: CASSSTGATNEKLFF
d_gene: -; j_gene: TRBJ2-1; abundance: once; v_gene: TRBV27; CDR3nt: TGTGCCAGCAGCCCTAGCGCCCAAACTCTCCGCTACAATGAGCAGTTCTTC; CDR3aa: CASSPSAQTLRYNEQFF
d_gene: -; j_gene: TRBJ1-2; abundance: -; v_gene: TRBV14; CDR3nt: TGTGCCAGCAGCCAAGCTCTTTTCTATGGCTACACCTTC; CDR3aa: CASSQALFYGYTF
d_gene: -; j_gene: TRBJ1-3; abundance: -; v_gene: TRBV5-1; CDR3nt: TGCGCCAGCAGCATAAATCAACAGGGTAGCTCCTCTGGAAACACCATATATTTT; CDR3aa: CASSINQQGSSSGNTIYF
d_gene: -; j_gene: TRBJ2-1; abundance: -; v_gene: TRBV30; CDR3nt: TGTGCCTGGAGTGTTAATTTTAATGAGCAGTTCTTC; CDR3aa: CAWSVNFNEQFF
d_gene: TRBD1; j_gene: TRBJ2-7; abundance: -; v_gene: TRBV28; CDR3nt: TGTGCCAGCGCTGAGGGGGCCGCCTACGAGCAGTACTTC; CDR3aa: CASAEGAAYEQYF
d_gene: -; j_gene: TRBJ2-4; abundance: -; v_gene: TRBV10-3; CDR3nt: TGTGCCATCAGTGCGGAGGGGAGTTATGACATTCAGTACTTC; CDR3aa: CAISAEGSYDIQYF
d_gene: -; j_gene: TRBJ2-3; abundance: -; v_gene: TRBV5-1; CDR3nt: TGCGCCAGCAGCTTACCACTGCCAGATACGCAGTATTTT; CDR3aa: CASSLPLPDTQYF
d_gene: -; j_gene: TRBJ2-3; abundance: -; v_gene: TRBV7-9; CDR3nt: TGTGCCAGCAGCACGACTACCGGGGCAGATACGCAGTATTTT; CDR3aa: CASSTTTGADTQYF
d_gene: TRBD1; j_gene: TRBJ2-1; abundance: -; v_gene: TRBV27; CDR3nt: TGTGCCAGCAGTCCCGTAGTGGGGACAGGGTACAATGAGCAGTTCTTC; CDR3aa: CASSPVVGTGYNEQFF
d_gene: TRBD1; j_gene: TRBJ1-1; abundance: -; v_gene: TRBV28; CDR3nt: TGTGCCAGCAGCCGCTGGGACAGGGGTCCTGAAGCTTTCTTT; CDR3aa: CASSRWDRGPEAFF